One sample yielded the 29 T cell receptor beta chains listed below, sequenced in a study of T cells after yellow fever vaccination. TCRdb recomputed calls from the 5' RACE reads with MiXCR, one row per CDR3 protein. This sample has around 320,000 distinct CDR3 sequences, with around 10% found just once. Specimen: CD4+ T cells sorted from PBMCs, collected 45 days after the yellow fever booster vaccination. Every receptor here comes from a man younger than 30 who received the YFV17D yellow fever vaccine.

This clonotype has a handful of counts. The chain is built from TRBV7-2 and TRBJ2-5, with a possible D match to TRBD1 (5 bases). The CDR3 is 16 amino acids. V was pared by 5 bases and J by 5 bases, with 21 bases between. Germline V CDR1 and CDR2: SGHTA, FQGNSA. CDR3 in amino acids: CASSPDSVGWAETQYF. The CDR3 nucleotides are TGTGCCAGCAGCCCTGACAGCGTCGGGTGGGCGGAGACCCAGTACTTC.

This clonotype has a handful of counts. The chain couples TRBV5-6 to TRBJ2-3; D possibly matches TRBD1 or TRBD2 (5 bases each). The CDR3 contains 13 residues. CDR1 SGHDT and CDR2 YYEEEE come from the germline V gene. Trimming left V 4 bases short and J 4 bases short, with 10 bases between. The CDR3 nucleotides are TGTGCCAGCAGCCCAGTGGGGGCAGATACGCAGTATTTT. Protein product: CASSPVGADTQYF. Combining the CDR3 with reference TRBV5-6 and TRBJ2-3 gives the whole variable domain DAGVTQSPTHLIKTRGQQVTLRCSPKSGHDTVSWYQQALGQGPQFIFQYYEEEERQRGNFPDRFSGHQFPNYSSELNVNALLLGDSALYLCASSPVGADTQYFGPGTRLTVL.

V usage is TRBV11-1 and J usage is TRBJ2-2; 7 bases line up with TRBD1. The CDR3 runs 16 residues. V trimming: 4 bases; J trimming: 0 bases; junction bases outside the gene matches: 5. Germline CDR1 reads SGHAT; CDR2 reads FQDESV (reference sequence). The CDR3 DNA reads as TGTGCCAGCAGCTGGGGACAGTCTGCGAACACCGGGGAGCTGTTTTTT. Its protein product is CASSWGQSANTGELFF.

This CDR3 reads CASSVFRGGRNTEAFF. CDR3 coding DNA: TGTGCCAGCAGCGTTTTCAGGGGGGGGCGGAACACTGAAGCTTTCTTT. The rearrangement joins TRBV7-9 to TRBJ1-1; 7 bases line up with TRBD1. The CDR3 runs to 16 residues. Unmatched junction bases numbered 10, after V lost 5 bases and J lost 1 base. The V gene's germline CDR1 is SEHNR and CDR2 FQNEAQ (reference sequence).

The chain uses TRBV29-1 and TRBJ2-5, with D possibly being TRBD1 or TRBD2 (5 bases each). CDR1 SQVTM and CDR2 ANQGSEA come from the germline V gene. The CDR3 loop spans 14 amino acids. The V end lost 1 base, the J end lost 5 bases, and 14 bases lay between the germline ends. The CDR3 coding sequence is TGCAGCGTTGAAGGGGCCAGCGAGGGGGAGACCCAGTACTTC. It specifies CSVEGASEGETQYF.

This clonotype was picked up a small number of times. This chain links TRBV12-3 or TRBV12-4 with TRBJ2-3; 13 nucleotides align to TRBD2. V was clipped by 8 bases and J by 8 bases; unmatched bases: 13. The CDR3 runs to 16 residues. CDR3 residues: CASGPPLAGGLSTQYF. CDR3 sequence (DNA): TGTGCCAGCGGACCCCCACTAGCGGGGGGGCTGAGTACGCAGTATTTT.

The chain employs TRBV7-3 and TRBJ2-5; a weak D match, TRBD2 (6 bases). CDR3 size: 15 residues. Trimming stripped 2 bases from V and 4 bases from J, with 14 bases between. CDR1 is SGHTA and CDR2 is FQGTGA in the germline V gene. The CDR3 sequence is CASSLLSGSGETQYF. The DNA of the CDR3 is TGTGCCAGCAGCTTATTGAGCGGGTCGGGAGAGACCCAGTACTTC.

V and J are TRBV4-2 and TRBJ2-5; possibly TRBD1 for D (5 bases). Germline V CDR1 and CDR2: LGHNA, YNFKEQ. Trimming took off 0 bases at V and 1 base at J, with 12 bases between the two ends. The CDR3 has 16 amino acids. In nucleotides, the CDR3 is TGTGCCAGCAGCCAAGACTTTAAGGGGCCCCAAGAGACCCAGTACTTC. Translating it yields CASSQDFKGPQETQYF.

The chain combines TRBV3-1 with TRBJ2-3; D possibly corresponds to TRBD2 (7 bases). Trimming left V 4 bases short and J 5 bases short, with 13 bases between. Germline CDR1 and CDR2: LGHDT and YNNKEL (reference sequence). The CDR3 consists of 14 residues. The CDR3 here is CASSLEGGVDTQYF. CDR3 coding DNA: TGTGCCAGCAGCCTCGAAGGGGGGGTAGATACGCAGTATTTT.

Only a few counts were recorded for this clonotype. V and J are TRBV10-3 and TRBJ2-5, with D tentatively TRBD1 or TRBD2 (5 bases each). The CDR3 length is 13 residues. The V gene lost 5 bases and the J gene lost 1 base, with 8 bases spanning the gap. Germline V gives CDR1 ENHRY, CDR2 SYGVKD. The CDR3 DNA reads TGTGCCATCAGTAGTGGGGGCCAAGAGACCCAGTACTTC. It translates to CAISSGGQETQYF.

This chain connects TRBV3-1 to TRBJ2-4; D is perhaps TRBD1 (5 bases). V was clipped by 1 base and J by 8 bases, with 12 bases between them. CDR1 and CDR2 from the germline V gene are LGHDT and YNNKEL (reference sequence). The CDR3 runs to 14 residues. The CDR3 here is CASSQGPRVYIQYF. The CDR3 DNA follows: TGTGCCAGCAGCCAAGGCCCCAGGGTATACATTCAGTACTTC.

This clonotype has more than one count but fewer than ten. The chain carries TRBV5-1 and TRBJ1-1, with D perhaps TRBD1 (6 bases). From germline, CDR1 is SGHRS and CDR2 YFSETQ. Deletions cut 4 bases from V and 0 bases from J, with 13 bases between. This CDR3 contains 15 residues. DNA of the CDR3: TGCGCCAGCAGCATAATGGACAGCTTGAACACTGAAGCTTTCTTT. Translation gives CASSIMDSLNTEAFF.

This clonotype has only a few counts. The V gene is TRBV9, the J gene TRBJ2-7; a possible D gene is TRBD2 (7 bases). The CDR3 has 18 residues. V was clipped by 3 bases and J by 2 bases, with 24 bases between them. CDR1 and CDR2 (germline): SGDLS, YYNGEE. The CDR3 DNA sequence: TGTGCCAGCAGCGCCAGTAGGGGGGGGCTGAAGAATACCTACGAGCAGTACTTC. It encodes CASSASRGGLKNTYEQYF.

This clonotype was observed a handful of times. The CDR3 spells CASSLQRGTVSYEQYF. The CDR3 nucleotides read TGTGCCAGCAGCCTCCAGAGGGGGACAGTCTCCTACGAGCAGTACTTC. The gene calls are TRBV11-2 and TRBJ2-7; the match to TRBD1 covers 7 bases. V dropped 5 bases and J dropped 0; count of bases not matched to a gene: 10. CDR3 length equals 16 residues. Germline CDR1 SGHAT, CDR2 FQNNGV.

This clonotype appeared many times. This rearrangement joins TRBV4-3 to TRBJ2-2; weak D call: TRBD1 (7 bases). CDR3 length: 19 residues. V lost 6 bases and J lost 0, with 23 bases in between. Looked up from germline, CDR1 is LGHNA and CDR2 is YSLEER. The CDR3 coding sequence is TGCGCCAGCAGGCAGGGGGGTAGAGGCCCTGAATCGAACACCGGGGAGCTGTTTTTT. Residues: CASRQGGRGPESNTGELFF.

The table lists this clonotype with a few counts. Here the CDR3 reads CSVGRDRGLGELFF. CDR3 DNA sequence: TGCAGCGTTGGACGAGACAGGGGGCTCGGGGAGCTGTTTTTT. This chain connects TRBV29-1 to TRBJ2-2; 10 bases align to TRBD1. The germline V gene has CDR1 SQVTM and CDR2 ANQGSEA. After removal of 4 bases from V and 7 bases from J, the junction contained 6 bases not matched to a gene. CDR3 length: 14 amino acids.

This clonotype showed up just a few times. DNA for the CDR3: TGTGCCAGCAGCTTCAGGGGACCCCTAGCCAAAAACATTCAGTACTTC. It specifies CASSFRGPLAKNIQYF. The genes are TRBV5-6 and TRBJ2-4; D is possibly TRBD1 (6 bases). The V gene lost 2 bases and the J gene lost 0 bases, with 12 bases spanning the gap. Germline CDR1 and CDR2: SGHDT and YYEEEE. The CDR3 totals 16 residues.

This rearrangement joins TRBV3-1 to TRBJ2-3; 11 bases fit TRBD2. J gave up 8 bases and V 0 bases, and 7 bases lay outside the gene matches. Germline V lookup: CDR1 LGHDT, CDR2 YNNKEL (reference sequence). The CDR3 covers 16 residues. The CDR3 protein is CASSQDISGGAVTQYF. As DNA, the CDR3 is TGTGCCAGCAGCCAAGATATTAGCGGGGGGGCGGTTACGCAGTATTTT.

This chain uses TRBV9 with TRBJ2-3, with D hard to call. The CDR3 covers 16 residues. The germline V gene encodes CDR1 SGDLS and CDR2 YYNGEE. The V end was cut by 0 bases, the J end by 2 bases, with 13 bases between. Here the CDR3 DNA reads TGTGCCAGCAGCGTAGGAGCTTATCCCCCCACAGATACGCAGTATTTT. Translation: CASSVGAYPPTDTQYF.

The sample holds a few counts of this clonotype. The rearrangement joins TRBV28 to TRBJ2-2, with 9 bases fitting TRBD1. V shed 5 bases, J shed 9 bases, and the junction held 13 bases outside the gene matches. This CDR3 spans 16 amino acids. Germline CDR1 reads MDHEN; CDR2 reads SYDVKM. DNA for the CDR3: TGTGCCAGCAGTCTACCACAACAGGGGGCCCGCCGGGAGCTGTTTTTT. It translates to CASSLPQQGARRELFF.

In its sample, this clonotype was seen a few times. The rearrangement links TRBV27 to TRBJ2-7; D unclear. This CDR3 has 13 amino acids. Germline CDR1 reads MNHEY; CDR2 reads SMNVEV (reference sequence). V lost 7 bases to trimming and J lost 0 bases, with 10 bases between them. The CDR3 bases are TGTGCCAGCAAGGCAGATTCCTCCTACGAGCAGTACTTC. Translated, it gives CASKADSSYEQYF.

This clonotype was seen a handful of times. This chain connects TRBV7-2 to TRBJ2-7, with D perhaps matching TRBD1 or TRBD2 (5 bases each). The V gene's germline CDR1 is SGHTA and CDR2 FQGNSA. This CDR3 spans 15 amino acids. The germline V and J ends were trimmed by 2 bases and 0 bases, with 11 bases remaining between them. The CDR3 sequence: CASSLFPGTSYEQYF. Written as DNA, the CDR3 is TGTGCCAGCAGCTTATTTCCGGGGACCTCCTACGAGCAGTACTTC.

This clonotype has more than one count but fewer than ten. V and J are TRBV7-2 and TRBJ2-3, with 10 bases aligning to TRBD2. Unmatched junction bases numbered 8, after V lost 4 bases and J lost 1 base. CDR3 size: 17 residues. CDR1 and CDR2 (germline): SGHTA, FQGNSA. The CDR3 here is CASSSSALAGGTDTQYF. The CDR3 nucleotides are TGTGCCAGCAGCTCATCCGCGCTAGCGGGGGGCACAGATACGCAGTATTTT.

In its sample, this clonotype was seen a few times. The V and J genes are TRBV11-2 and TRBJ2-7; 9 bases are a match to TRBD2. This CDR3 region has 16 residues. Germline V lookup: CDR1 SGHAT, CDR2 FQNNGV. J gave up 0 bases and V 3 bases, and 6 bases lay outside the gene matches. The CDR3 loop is CASSFKLAGSSYEQYF. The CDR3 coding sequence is TGTGCCAGCAGCTTCAAGCTAGCGGGGAGCTCCTACGAGCAGTACTTC.

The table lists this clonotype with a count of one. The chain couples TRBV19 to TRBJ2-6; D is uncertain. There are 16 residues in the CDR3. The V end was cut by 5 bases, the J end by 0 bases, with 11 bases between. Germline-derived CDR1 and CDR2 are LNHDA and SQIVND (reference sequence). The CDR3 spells CASSFLTTSGANVLTF. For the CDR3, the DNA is TGTGCCAGTAGTTTCCTGACGACCTCTGGGGCCAACGTCCTGACTTTC.

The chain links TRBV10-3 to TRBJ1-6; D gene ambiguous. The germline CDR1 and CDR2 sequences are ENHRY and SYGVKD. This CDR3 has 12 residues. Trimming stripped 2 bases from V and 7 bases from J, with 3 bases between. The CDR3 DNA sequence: TGTGCCATCAGTGAGGAAAATTCACCCCTCCACTTT. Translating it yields CAISEENSPLHF.

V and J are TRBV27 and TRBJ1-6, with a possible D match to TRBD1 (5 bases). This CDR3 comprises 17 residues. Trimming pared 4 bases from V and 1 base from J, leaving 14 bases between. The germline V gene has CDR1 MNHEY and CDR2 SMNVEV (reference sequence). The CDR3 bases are TGTGCCAGCAGTTGGGCAGGGAAGATTTCCTATAATTCACCCCTCCACTTT. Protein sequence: CASSWAGKISYNSPLHF.

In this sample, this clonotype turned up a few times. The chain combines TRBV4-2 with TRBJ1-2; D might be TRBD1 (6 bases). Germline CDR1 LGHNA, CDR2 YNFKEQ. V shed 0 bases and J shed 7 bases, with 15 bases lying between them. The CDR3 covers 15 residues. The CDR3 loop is CASSQEVTGNRGYTF. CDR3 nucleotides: TGTGCCAGCAGCCAAGAGGTAACAGGGAATCGTGGCTACACCTTC.

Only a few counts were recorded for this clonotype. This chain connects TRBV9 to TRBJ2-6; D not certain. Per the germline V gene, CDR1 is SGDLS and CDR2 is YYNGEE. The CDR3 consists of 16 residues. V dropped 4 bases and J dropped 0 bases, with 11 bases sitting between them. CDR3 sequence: CASSSRLNSGANVLTF. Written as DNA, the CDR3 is TGTGCCAGCAGCTCGCGACTGAACTCTGGGGCCAACGTCCTGACTTTC.